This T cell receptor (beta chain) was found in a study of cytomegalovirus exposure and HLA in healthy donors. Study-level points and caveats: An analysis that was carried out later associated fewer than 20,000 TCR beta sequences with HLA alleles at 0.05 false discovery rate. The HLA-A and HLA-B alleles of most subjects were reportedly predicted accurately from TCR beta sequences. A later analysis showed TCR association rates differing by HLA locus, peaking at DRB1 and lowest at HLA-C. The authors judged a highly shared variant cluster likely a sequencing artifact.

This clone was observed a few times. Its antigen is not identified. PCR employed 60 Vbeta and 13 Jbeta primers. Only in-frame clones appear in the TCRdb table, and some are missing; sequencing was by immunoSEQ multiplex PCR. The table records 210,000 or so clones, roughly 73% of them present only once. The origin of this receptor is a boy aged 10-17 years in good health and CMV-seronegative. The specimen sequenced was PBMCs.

The CDR3 DNA sequence: TGTGCCAGCTCACCAGGGGGGGGCAGTGGCTACACCTTC. Amino acids: CASSPGGGSGYTF. The chain employs TRBV18 and TRBJ1-2, with TRBD1 as a possible D gene (6 bases). Germline CDR1 KGHSH, CDR2 LQKENI. CDR3 size: 13 residues. Trimming cost V 2 bases and J 7 bases, with 11 bases left between them. Variable domain in full (rest from reference TRBV18 and TRBJ1-2): NAGVMQNPRHLVRRRGQEARLRCSPMKGHSHVYWYRQLPEEGLKFMVYLQKENIIDESGMPKERFSAEFPKEGPSILRIQQVVRGDSAAYFCASSPGGGSGYTFGSGTRLTVV.